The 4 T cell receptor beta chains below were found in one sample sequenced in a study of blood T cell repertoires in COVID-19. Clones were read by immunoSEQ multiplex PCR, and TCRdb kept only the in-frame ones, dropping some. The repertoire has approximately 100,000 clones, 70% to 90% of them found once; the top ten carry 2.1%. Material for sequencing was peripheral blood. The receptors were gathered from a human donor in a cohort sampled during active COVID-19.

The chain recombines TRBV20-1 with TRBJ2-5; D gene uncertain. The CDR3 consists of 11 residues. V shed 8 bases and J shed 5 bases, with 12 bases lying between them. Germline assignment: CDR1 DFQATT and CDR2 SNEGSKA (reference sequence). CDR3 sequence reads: CSNVARETQYF. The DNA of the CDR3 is TGCAGTAACGTGGCTAGGGAGACCCAGTACTTC.

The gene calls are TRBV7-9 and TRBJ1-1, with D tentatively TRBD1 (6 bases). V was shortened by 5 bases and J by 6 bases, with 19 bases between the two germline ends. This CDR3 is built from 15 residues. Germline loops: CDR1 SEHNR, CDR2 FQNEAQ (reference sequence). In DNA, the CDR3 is TGTGCCAGCAGCCGACCGGGGGGGCAAATACCTGAAGCTTTCTTT. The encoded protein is CASSRPGGQIPEAFF.

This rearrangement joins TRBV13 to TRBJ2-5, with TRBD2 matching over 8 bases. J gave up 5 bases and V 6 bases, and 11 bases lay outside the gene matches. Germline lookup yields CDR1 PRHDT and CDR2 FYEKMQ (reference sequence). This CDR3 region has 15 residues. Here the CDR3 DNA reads TGTGCCAGCAGTCCCGGGACTAGGGGGTGGGAGACCCAGTACTTC. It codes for CASSPGTRGWETQYF.

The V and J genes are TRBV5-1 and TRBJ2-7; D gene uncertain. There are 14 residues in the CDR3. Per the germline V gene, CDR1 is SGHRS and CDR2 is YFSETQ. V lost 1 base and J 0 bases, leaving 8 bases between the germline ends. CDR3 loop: CASSLSPNSYEQYF. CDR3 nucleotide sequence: TGCGCCAGCAGCTTGAGCCCGAACTCCTACGAGCAGTACTTC. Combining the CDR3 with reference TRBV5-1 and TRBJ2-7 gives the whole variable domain KAGVTQTPRYLIKTRGQQVTLSCSPISGHRSVSWYQQTPGQGLQFLFEYFSETQRNKGNFPGRFSGRQFSNSRSEMNVSTLELGDSALYLCASSLSPNSYEQYFGPGTRLTVT.